Below are 11 T cell receptor beta chains sequenced from a single sample in a study of OX40 agonist ivuxolimab in advanced cancers. Assay used: immunoSEQ multiplex PCR; TCRdb lists only in-frame clones, some missing. In the table there are fewer than 100,000 clones, around 90% of which are singletons. Sequenced material: CD4+ or CD8+ T cells sorted from blood, taken in a trial of the OX40 agonist ivuxolimab. The receptors derive from an adult with an advanced solid tumor such as melanoma, head and neck, liver or kidney cancer.

This clone is a singleton in its sample. The V call is TRBV13, the J call TRBJ2-7, with D maybe TRBD2 (6 bases). The germline gives CDR1 PRHDT, CDR2 FYEKMQ (reference sequence). V was pared by 5 bases and J by 2 bases, with 13 bases between. The CDR3 contains 14 residues. CDR3 residues: CASSPRDSAYEQYF. The CDR3 DNA is TGTGCCAGCAGCCCCCGGGACTCCGCCTACGAGCAGTACTTC.

The chain has TRBV5-4 and TRBJ2-3, with TRBD2 matching 8 bases. The CDR3 length is 16 residues. Germline loops: CDR1 SGHNT, CDR2 YYREEE (reference sequence). The ends lost 2 bases at V and 2 bases at J; junction bases unmatched: 7. CDR3 DNA sequence: TGTGCCAGCAGCTTTGGCGCGGGAGGCGTCACAGATACGCAGTATTTT. This codes for CASSFGAGGVTDTQYF.

The chain employs TRBV16 and TRBJ2-7; weak D call: TRBD2 (6 bases). V was clipped by 4 bases and J by 2 bases, with 6 bases between them. This CDR3 region has 12 residues. The germline V gene encodes CDR1 KGHSY and CDR2 FQNENV. Written as DNA, the CDR3 is TGTGCCAGCAGCCGCGGGGCCTACGAGCAGTACTTC. It specifies CASSRGAYEQYF.

The chain joins TRBV6-5 to TRBJ2-3; TRBD2 agrees at 12 bases. CDR1 and CDR2 from the germline V gene are MNHEY and SVGAGI. There are 14 residues in the CDR3. The trim removed 5 bases at V and 5 bases at J, leaving 2 bases unmatched. The CDR3 bases are TGTGCCAGCAGTGGGGGACTAGCGGGAGATACGCAGTATTTT. Its translation: CASSGGLAGDTQYF.

The V and J genes are TRBV14 and TRBJ2-7, with 12 bases identical to TRBD1. The CDR3 runs 16 residues. Germline-derived CDR1 and CDR2 are SGHDN and FVKESK. With V trimmed by 4 bases and J by 4 bases, 8 bases remained unmatched. CDR3: CASSLGTGGAGYEQYF. DNA of the CDR3: TGTGCCAGCAGCCTAGGGACAGGGGGCGCAGGATACGAGCAGTACTTC.

The V and J genes are TRBV19 and TRBJ2-7, with 13 bases that match TRBD2. J was trimmed by 3 bases and V by 5 bases; bases with no gene match: 7. Germline CDR1 LNHDA, CDR2 SQIVND (reference sequence). The CDR3 has 16 amino acids. Written as DNA, the CDR3 is TGTGCCAGTAGTTTTGGGGGACTAGCGGGATTCTACGAGCAGTACTTC. Protein product: CASSFGGLAGFYEQYF.

This chain joins TRBV27 and TRBJ2-7; perhaps TRBD2 as D (6 bases). The CDR3 loop spans 14 amino acids. Germline V gives CDR1 MNHEY, CDR2 SMNVEV (reference sequence). V was cut by 4 bases and J by 1 base, with 11 bases left in between. CDR3 coding DNA: TGTGCCAGCAGTTGGGGCCGGGGGTCCTACGAGCAGTACTTC. Protein: CASSWGRGSYEQYF.

This clone was seen a single time. V gene TRBV4-2 combines with J gene TRBJ2-7; tentative D call: TRBD2 (6 bases). The CDR3 totals 14 residues. The germline V gene has CDR1 LGHNA and CDR2 YNFKEQ. V lost 3 bases, J lost 3 bases, and 12 bases lay in between. The CDR3 sequence: CASSHDWGVYEQYF. CDR3 in DNA: TGTGCCAGCAGCCACGACTGGGGGGTCTACGAGCAGTACTTC.

The V gene is TRBV11-1, the J gene TRBJ2-7; 7 bases line up with TRBD1. The CDR3 sequence is 15 residues long. Germline V CDR1 and CDR2: SGHAT, FQDESV (reference sequence). The V segment lost 5 bases and the J segment 6 bases; nucleotides outside the gene matches: 13. The CDR3 spells CASSPRQGPRVEQYF. CDR3 bases: TGTGCCAGCAGCCCCCGACAGGGCCCCAGGGTCGAGCAGTACTTC.

The chain links TRBV9 to TRBJ2-7, with D maybe TRBD2 (5 bases). The CDR3 is made up of 13 amino acids. From germline, CDR1 is SGDLS and CDR2 YYNGEE. V lost 4 bases and J 5 bases, leaving 13 bases between the germline ends. CDR3 sequence reads: CASSQEPGDEQYF. The CDR3 region has the DNA TGTGCCAGCAGCCAGGAGCCCGGGGACGAGCAGTACTTC.

DNA for the CDR3: TGTGCCAGCAGTTCCCCACAGGGGGCCTCCTACGAGCAGTACTTC. The encoded protein is CASSSPQGASYEQYF. The chain couples TRBV28 to TRBJ2-5; TRBD1 matches 9 bases. The end of the DNA is better explained by TRBJ2-7, so the J call may be wrong. The CDR3 runs 15 residues. CDR1 is MDHEN, CDR2 SYDVKM, per germline.